What follows is one T cell receptor beta chain and its context. This clonotype was seen more than once but under ten times. Its specific antigen is unknown. There are no base qualities to consult, and no much larger clone falls within one base. This entry belongs to a study of T-cell reconstitution after alpha-beta-depleted transplantation in children (dated by TCRdb to the mid-2010s). Some background on the complete study: Using TCR repertoire profiling, the study quantitatively followed how T-cell immune reconstitution unfolded in children after TCRalphabeta/CD19-depleted allogeneic hematopoietic cell transplantation. Paper-wide results and their limitations: Apparently early alphabetaT-cell count recovery about two months after transplant reportedly relied on only several hundred rapidly expanded clones derived from non-depleted graft cells. Over the following months the frequencies of hyperexpanded clones went down, and after one year T-cell counts and TCRbeta diversity were mostly credited to newly produced T cells. The high TCRbeta diversity at day 60 in some patients was ascribed to recipient T cells and intrathymic progenitors that had survived conditioning.

V loses 8 bases of germline sequence and J loses 11 bases, and the interval between the two ends is 21 bases. Counted from cysteine to phenylalanine, this CDR3 has 13 amino acids. Only the CDR3 region is kept as DNA, spanning 39 bases read in frame from base 1. Via the germline V gene, CDR1 is MDHEN and CDR2 SYDVKM. Read against the paper, the sample's treatment or condition label means: allogeneic hematopoietic cell transplantation with graft depleted of TCRalphabeta T cells and CD19 B cells. The children who served as transplant recipients had been given grafts of TCRalphabeta/CD19-depleted allogeneic hematopoietic cells. The library was made by PCR. Data came from an Illumina HiSeq 2500. TCR library preparation used molecular barcoding, with unique molecular identifiers applied to normalize quantification of the TCRbeta repertoire. TCRdb reanalyzed the raw reads on its own, using fastp at Q25 for trimming and MiXCR for clone calling, and kept in-frame beta chains. Each entry is one CDR3 protein sequence, shown with its most common DNA and genes. The sample table contains fewer than 700,000 distinct CDR3 sequences; only one count was recorded for about 21% of them. Together, the top ten hold roughly an eighth of the sample.

The V and J segments used are TRBV28 and TRBJ1-1; a tentative D call is TRBD1 (6 bases match). The TCR was taken from a boy under three years old who had a stem cell transplant for acute myeloid leukemia, so the T cells may come from the graft donor. The input for sequencing was PBMCs, mostly from graft donor cells, taken 360 days after TCRalphabeta/CD19-depleted stem cell transplant. The base sequence is TGTGCCAGCGCCGCGAACAGGGCCTTTCAGGCTTTCTTT. Its protein product is CASAANRAFQAFF. The CDR3 plus the reference TRBV28 and TRBJ1-1 genes for the other parts give the full variable domain: DVKVTQSSRYLVKRTGEKVFLECVQDMDHENMFWYRQDPGLGLRLIYFSYDVKMKEKGDIPEGYSVSREKKERFSLILESASTNQTSMYLCASAANRAFQAFFGQGTRLTVV.